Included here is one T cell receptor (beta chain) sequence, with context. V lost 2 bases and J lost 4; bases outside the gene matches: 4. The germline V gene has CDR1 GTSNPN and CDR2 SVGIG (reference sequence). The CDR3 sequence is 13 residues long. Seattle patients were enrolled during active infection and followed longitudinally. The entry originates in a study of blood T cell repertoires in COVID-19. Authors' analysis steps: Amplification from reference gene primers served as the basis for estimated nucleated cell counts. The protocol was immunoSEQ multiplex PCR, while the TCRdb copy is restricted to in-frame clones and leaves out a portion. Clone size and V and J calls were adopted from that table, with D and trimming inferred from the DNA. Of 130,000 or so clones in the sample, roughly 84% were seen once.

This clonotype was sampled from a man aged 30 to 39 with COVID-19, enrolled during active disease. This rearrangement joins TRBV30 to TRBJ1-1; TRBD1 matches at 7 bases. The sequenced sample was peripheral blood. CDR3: CAWSLGGPTEAFF. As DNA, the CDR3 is TGTGCCTGGAGTTTAGGGGGCCCCACTGAAGCTTTCTTT.